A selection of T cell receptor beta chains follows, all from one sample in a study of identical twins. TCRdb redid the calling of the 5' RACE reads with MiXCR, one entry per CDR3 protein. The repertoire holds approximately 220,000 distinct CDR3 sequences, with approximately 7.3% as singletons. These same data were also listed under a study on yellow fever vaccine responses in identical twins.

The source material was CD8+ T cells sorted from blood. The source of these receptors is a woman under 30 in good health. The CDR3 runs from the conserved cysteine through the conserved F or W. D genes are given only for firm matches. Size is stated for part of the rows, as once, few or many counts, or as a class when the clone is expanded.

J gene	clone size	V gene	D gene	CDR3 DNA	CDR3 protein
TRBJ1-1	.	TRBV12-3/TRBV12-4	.	TGTGCCAGCAGTTGGGGCCCTGAAGCTTTCTTT	CASSWGPEAFF
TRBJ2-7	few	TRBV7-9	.	TGTGCCAGCAGCCGTGACATCTTCTACGAGCAGTACTTC	CASSRDIFYEQYF
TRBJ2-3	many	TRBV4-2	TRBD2	TGTGCCAGCACCCAAGATCGGTACGGGGGGGCTTCAGATACGCAGTATTTT	CASTQDRYGGASDTQYF
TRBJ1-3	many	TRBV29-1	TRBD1	TGCAGCGTTGAATTGGACAGGGGGCAGGGACGTGGAAACACCATATATTTT	CSVELDRGQGRGNTIYF
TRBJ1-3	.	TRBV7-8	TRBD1	TGTGCCAGCAGCTCCACAGGGGCGGGAAACACCATATATTTT	CASSSTGAGNTIYF
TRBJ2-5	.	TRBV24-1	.	TGTGCCACCAGTGATCCACATTCCGGGCCCGGGACCCAGTACTTC	CATSDPHSGPGTQYF
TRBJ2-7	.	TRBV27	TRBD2	TGTGCCAGCAGTTCCGGACTAGCGGGAGGCGAGCAGTACTTC	CASSSGLAGGEQYF
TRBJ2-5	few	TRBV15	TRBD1	TGTGCCACCAGCAGAGATTCCTCCAGGGGGCCAGAGACCCAGTACTTC	CATSRDSSRGPETQYF
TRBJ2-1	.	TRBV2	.	TGTGCCAGCAGAACACGAAATGAGCAGTTCTTC	CASRTRNEQFF
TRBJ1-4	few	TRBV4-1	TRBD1	TGCGCCAGCAGCAACGGAGAGACAGGGACTAATGAAAAACTGTTTTTT	CASSNGETGTNEKLFF
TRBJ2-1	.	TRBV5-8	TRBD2	TGTGCCAGCAGCTTCTCTAGCGGGGGGGGCGAAGGTCAGTTCTTC	CASSFSSGGGEGQFF
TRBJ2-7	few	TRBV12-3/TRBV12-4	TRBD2	TGTGCCAGCAGTTCCCCTAGCGGTTGCTTC	CASSSPSGCF
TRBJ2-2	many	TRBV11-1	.	TGTGCCAGCAGCCTCTTGCGGGGTTCCACCGGGGAGCTGTTTTTT	CASSLLRGSTGELFF
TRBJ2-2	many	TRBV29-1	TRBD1	TGCAGCGTTGTGCAGGGGGATGTCGGGGAGCTGTTTTTT	CSVVQGDVGELFF
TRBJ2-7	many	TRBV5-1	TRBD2	TGCGCCAGCAGCAAACTAGCGGGAGACGAGCAGTACTTC	CASSKLAGDEQYF
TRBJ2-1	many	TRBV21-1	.	TGTGCCAGCAGCGATACGGACAGGGCACACCCGAATGAGCAGTTCTTC	CASSDTDRAHPNEQFF
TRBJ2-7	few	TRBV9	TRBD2	TGTGCCAGCAGCGCGACTAGCGGAGGGTATGAGCAGTACTTC	CASSATSGGYEQYF
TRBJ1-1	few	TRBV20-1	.	TGCAGTCCACCGGGGGGGGCTTTCTTT	CSPPGGAFF
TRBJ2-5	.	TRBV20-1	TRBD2	TGCAGTGCTAGAGGTGGTACTAGCGGGAGGAAATGGCAAGAGACCCAGTACTTC	CSARGGTSGRKWQETQYF
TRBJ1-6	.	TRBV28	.	TGTGCCAGCAGTCCGGGACCTTCACCCCTCCACTTT	CASSPGPSPLHF
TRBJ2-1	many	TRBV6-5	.	TGTGCCAGCAGGTCAGGTGCCCTTATACTAGTCTTC	CASRSGALILVF
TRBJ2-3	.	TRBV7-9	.	TGTGCCAGCAGCTTAGAACCGTACACAGATACGCAGTATTTT	CASSLEPYTDTQYF
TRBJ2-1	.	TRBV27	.	TGTGCCAGCAGTTTATCGGTTAGCGGAATATACAATGAGCAGTTCTTC	CASSLSVSGIYNEQFF
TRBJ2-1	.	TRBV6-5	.	TGTGCCAGCAGTACTTGGGCCCGTGGGGCTAATGAGCAGTTCTTC	CASSTWARGANEQFF
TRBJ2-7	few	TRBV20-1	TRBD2	TGCAGTGCTTCTAGCGGGATGCTGACCTACGAGCAGTACTTC	CSASSGMLTYEQYF
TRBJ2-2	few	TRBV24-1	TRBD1	TGTGCCACCAGAGGGACAGGGTCCGCCGGGGAGCTGTTTTTT	CATRGTGSAGELFF
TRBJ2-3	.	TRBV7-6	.	TGTGCCAGCAGCCCCCCACTAGTGGGGAAGGATACGCAGTATTTT	CASSPPLVGKDTQYF